This is a list of T cell receptor beta chains from one sample in a study of blood T cell repertoires in COVID-19. TCRdb keeps only in-frame clones here, not all; method: immunoSEQ multiplex PCR. Here the sample spans about 98,000 clones, less than 85% being singletons. The sample was peripheral blood. These receptor sequences come from a man in his 70s with active or convalescent COVID-19. CDR3s include the opening cysteine and the closing phenylalanine or tryptophan. The D gene is left open where the match is weak. The listing skips clone size in some rows; elsewhere it reads once, few, many or a size class.

J gene: TRBJ2-7
V gene: TRBV5-4
clone size: NA
D gene: TRBD1
CDR3 DNA: TGTGCCAGCAGCTTGCGGGACAGGAGCTCCTACGAGCAGTACTTC
CDR3 protein: CASSLRDRSSYEQYF

J gene: TRBJ1-1
V gene: TRBV6-5
clone size: NA
D gene: NA
CDR3 DNA: TGTGCCAGCAGTCTACAGCTCTTGAACACTGAAGCTTTCTTT
CDR3 protein: CASSLQLLNTEAFF

J gene: TRBJ1-2
V gene: TRBV20-1
clone size: hyperexpanded
D gene: NA
CDR3 DNA: TGCAGTGCCGAGGACAGATACGGCTACACCTTC
CDR3 protein: CSAEDRYGYTF

J gene: TRBJ2-7
V gene: TRBV19
clone size: NA
D gene: TRBD1
CDR3 DNA: TGTGCCAGTAGTAACGGACAGGGCCACGAGCAGTACTTC
CDR3 protein: CASSNGQGHEQYF

J gene: TRBJ2-7
V gene: TRBV18
clone size: NA
D gene: TRBD1
CDR3 DNA: TGTGCCAGCTCCGAAGGGGGCAGCGAGCAGTACTTC
CDR3 protein: CASSEGGSEQYF

J gene: TRBJ2-3
V gene: TRBV7-9
clone size: NA
D gene: NA
CDR3 DNA: TGTGCCAGCAGCCCCGGGTCCACAGATACGCAGTATTTT
CDR3 protein: CASSPGSTDTQYF

J gene: TRBJ1-6
V gene: TRBV6-5
clone size: NA
D gene: TRBD1
CDR3 DNA: TGTGCCAGCAGTTACGGGGACAGGGGGCTATCACCCCTCCACTTT
CDR3 protein: CASSYGDRGLSPLHF

J gene: TRBJ2-3
V gene: TRBV5-6
clone size: NA
D gene: TRBD2
CDR3 DNA: TGTGCCAGCAGCTTACTAGCGGGGGCCAAGGATGCAGATACGCAGTATTTT
CDR3 protein: CASSLLAGAKDADTQYF

J gene: TRBJ2-1
V gene: TRBV11-3
clone size: NA
D gene: TRBD1
CDR3 DNA: TGTGCCAGCAGCTGGACCGGGACAGGGTCCAATGAGCAGTTCTTC
CDR3 protein: CASSWTGTGSNEQFF

J gene: TRBJ2-1
V gene: TRBV11-2
clone size: NA
D gene: NA
CDR3 DNA: TGTGCCAGCAGCTTCGGGGGGCTCTCCTACAATGAGCAGTTCTTC
CDR3 protein: CASSFGGLSYNEQFF

J gene: TRBJ2-5
V gene: TRBV11-3
clone size: few
D gene: NA
CDR3 DNA: TGTGCCAGCAGCTTAGAATCGGAGACCCAGTACTTC
CDR3 protein: CASSLESETQYF

J gene: TRBJ1-3
V gene: TRBV15
clone size: NA
D gene: NA
CDR3 DNA: TGTGCCACCAGCAGAGATCGGGGGTTCATTGGAAACACCATATATTTT
CDR3 protein: CATSRDRGFIGNTIYF

J gene: TRBJ2-3
V gene: TRBV11-3
clone size: NA
D gene: TRBD2
CDR3 DNA: TGTGCCAGCAGCCCCGAACCGAGACTAGCGGGGGGGGTGGATACGCAGTATTTT
CDR3 protein: CASSPEPRLAGGVDTQYF

J gene: TRBJ1-2
V gene: TRBV6-6
clone size: NA
D gene: TRBD1
CDR3 DNA: TGTGCCAGCACCCAAGGGGGCAGTTATGGCTACACCTTC
CDR3 protein: CASTQGGSYGYTF

J gene: TRBJ2-1
V gene: TRBV5-4
clone size: NA
D gene: NA
CDR3 DNA: TGTGCCAGCAGCCTGGTGGACTCTATATACAATGAGCAGTTCTTC
CDR3 protein: CASSLVDSIYNEQFF

J gene: TRBJ1-1
V gene: TRBV6-1
clone size: NA
D gene: NA
CDR3 DNA: TGTGCCAGCAGTTCCACAGGGACACAGAACACTGAAGCTTTCTTT
CDR3 protein: CASSSTGTQNTEAFF

J gene: TRBJ2-5
V gene: TRBV4-1
clone size: NA
D gene: TRBD1
CDR3 DNA: TGCGCCAGCAGCCAAGGCCCGGGACAGGGAGTCAGGACCCAGTACTTC
CDR3 protein: CASSQGPGQGVRTQYF

J gene: TRBJ2-1
V gene: TRBV2
clone size: NA
D gene: NA
CDR3 DNA: TGTGCCAGCAGTGTTGCGGGTTACAATGAGCAGTTCTTC
CDR3 protein: CASSVAGYNEQFF